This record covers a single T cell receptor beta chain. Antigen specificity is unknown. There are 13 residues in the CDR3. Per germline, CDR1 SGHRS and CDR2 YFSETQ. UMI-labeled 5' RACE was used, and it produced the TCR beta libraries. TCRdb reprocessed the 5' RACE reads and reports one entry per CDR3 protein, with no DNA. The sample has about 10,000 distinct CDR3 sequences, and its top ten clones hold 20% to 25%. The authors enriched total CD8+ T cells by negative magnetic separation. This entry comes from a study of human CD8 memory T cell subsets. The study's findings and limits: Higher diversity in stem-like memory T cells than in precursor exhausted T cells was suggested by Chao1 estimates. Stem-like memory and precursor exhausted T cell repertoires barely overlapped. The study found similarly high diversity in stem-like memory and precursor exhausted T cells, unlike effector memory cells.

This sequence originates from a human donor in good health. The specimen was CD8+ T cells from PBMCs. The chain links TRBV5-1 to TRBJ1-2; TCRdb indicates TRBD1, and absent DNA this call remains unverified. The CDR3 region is CASSWDRGYGYTF.